Each of the 9 T cell receptor beta chains below was sequenced from the same sample in a study of radiation and T cells in renal cell carcinoma. Clones were sequenced by immunoSEQ multiplex PCR, and TCRdb holds only the in-frame ones, with some missing. The table lists more than 150,000 clones, about 91% of them singletons. Time point specified: blood 2 weeks post-SBRT. Treatment specified: 15 Gy SBRT to primary tumor, nephrectomy 4 weeks later. This sample comprised blood, obtained from a patient whose treatment included radiotherapy and nephrectomy. The receptors originated from a woman between 45 and 65 years old with renal cell carcinoma.

The rearrangement uses TRBV7-8 and TRBJ2-5; D is uncertain. The V gene's germline CDR1 is SGHVS and CDR2 FQNEAQ. The V and J ends lost 4 bases and 6 bases respectively, with 15 bases between them. This CDR3 region has 14 residues. CDR3 DNA sequence: TGTGCCAGCAGCTCCCAAGGCAGGTTGAAGACCCAGTACTTC. Amino acid sequence: CASSSQGRLKTQYF.

The chain carries TRBV2 and TRBJ1-1, with TRBD1 matching over 8 bases. Germline loops: CDR1 SNHLY, CDR2 FYNNEI. CDR3 length: 13 residues. The trim removed 8 bases at V and 1 base at J, leaving 3 bases unmatched. The CDR3 loop is CASGGTGNTEAFF. For the CDR3, the DNA is TGTGCCAGCGGGGGGACAGGGAACACTGAAGCTTTCTTT.

This chain links TRBV6-1 with TRBJ1-5; D may be TRBD1 (5 bases). Germline V gene sequence: CDR1 MNHNS, CDR2 SASEGT. CDR3 length: 15 residues. The germline V and J ends were trimmed by 6 bases and 4 bases, with 16 bases remaining between them. The DNA for the CDR3 is TGTGCCAGCAGCGGTGTGGGGGGTCGGAATCAGCCCCAGCATTTT. It encodes CASSGVGGRNQPQHF.

V is TRBV7-9 and J is TRBJ2-7; tentative D call: TRBD2 (7 bases). Germline lookup yields CDR1 SEHNR and CDR2 FQNEAQ (reference sequence). The CDR3 contains 15 residues. V was cut by 1 base and J by 3 bases, with 13 bases left in between. For the CDR3, the DNA is TGTGCCAGCAGCTTAGTTTCCGGGGGGCACTACGAGCAGTACTTC. It encodes CASSLVSGGHYEQYF.

This chain connects TRBV4-2 to TRBJ1-4; possibly TRBD1 for D (5 bases). V was trimmed by 0 bases and J by 8 bases, leaving 13 bases between them. CDR1 LGHNA and CDR2 YNFKEQ come from the germline V gene. This CDR3 is 15 amino acids long. The CDR3 loop is CASSQEWQGGEKLFF. CDR3 bases: TGTGCCAGCAGCCAAGAGTGGCAGGGTGGCGAAAAACTGTTTTTT.

This clone was detected ten times or more. This sequence joins TRBV2 and TRBJ1-6; 7 bases are shared with TRBD1. The CDR3 totals 15 residues. Germline loops: CDR1 SNHLY, CDR2 FYNNEI. After removal of 2 bases from V and 6 bases from J, the junction contained 4 bases not matched to a gene. CDR3 in amino acids: CASSEQGGSNSPLHF. The CDR3 DNA follows: TGTGCCAGCAGTGAACAGGGGGGCTCTAATTCACCCCTCCACTTT.

The rearrangement links TRBV9 to TRBJ1-4; possible D gene TRBD1, 5 bases. In germline, CDR1 is SGDLS, CDR2 YYNGEE. The germline V and J ends were trimmed by 4 bases and 6 bases, with 13 bases remaining between them. This CDR3 has 14 amino acids. The CDR3 loop is CASSPQGMYEKLFF. CDR3 bases: TGTGCCAGCAGCCCGCAGGGCATGTATGAAAAACTGTTTTTT. The variable domain in full, completed from reference TRBV9 and TRBJ1-4, reads DSGVTQTPKHLITATGQRVTLRCSPRSGDLSVYWYQQSLDQGLQFLIQYYNGEERAKGNILERFSAQQFPDLHSELNLSSLELGDSALYFCASSPQGMYEKLFFGSGTQLSVL.

The chain combines TRBV5-8 with TRBJ2-5; TRBD2 matches 10 bases. CDR1 is SGHTS, CDR2 YDEGEE, per germline. There are 16 residues in the CDR3. The J segment lost 5 bases and the V segment lost 1 base, leaving 8 bases of the junction unmatched. DNA for the CDR3: TGTGCCAGCAGCTTGTTAGGAGGGACTAGCGAGGAGACCCAGTACTTC. Translated: CASSLLGGTSEETQYF. Supplemented by reference TRBV5-8 and TRBJ2-5, the full variable domain reads EAGVTQSPTHLIKTRGQQATLRCSPISGHTSVYWYQQALGLGLQFLLWYDEGEERNRGNFPPRFSGRQFPNYSSELNVNALELEDSALYLCASSLLGGTSEETQYFGPGTRLLVL.

J is TRBJ2-1 and V is TRBV5-4; 7 bases align to TRBD1. CDR3 size: 15 residues. Germline V CDR1 and CDR2: SGHNT, YYREEE (reference sequence). Trimming at V came to 4 bases and at J to 5 bases, leaving 9 bases not matched to a gene. The CDR3 DNA reads as TGTGCCAGCAGCCCAAGACAGGGTGGGCACAATGAGCAGTTCTTC. Its translation: CASSPRQGGHNEQFF.